The rows below give T cell receptor beta chains drawn from one sample of a study of T cell responses to AZD1222 COVID-19 vaccine. Sequencing used immunoSEQ multiplex PCR; TCRdb keeps in-frame clones, though not all of them. The repertoire consists of over 150,000 clones, with just over 85% occurring once and the leading ten covering roughly 12%. The specimen comprised peripheral blood, sampled 28 days after the second AZD1222 dose. These receptors were taken from an adult who received the AZD1222 COVID-19 vaccine. CDR3s include the opening cysteine and the closing phenylalanine or tryptophan. The D gene is left open where the match is weak. Clone size, where shown, is once, few, many, or a class for clones that have expanded.

>TRBJ2-7|NA|NA|TRBV6-5
CASGPRGYEQYF
TGTGCCAGCGGACCCAGGGGCTACGAGCAGTACTTC
>TRBJ1-3|few|NA|TRBV2
CASSSQLLSGNTIYF
TGTGCCAGCAGTTCCCAGCTTCTCTCTGGAAACACCATATATTTT
>TRBJ1-6|NA|TRBD1|TRBV19
CASSIQGQGYNSPLHF
TGTGCCAGTAGTATACAGGGACAGGGCTATAATTCACCCCTCCACTTT
>TRBJ1-2|NA|NA|TRBV7-2
CASSLDDSYVEGYTF
TGTGCCAGCAGCTTGGACGACAGTTACGTGGAAGGCTACACCTTC
>TRBJ2-3|NA|NA|TRBV9
CASSGGNTDTQYF
TGTGCCAGCAGCGGGGGGAACACAGATACGCAGTATTTT
>TRBJ1-4|NA|NA|TRBV28
CASSLTGRINEKLFF
TGTGCCAGCAGTTTAACGGGACGGATTAATGAAAAACTGTTTTTT
>TRBJ1-6|NA|NA|TRBV14
CASSQERAPALHF
TGTGCCAGCAGCCAAGAACGGGCCCCCGCCCTCCACTTT
>TRBJ1-5|NA|TRBD1|TRBV5-6
CASSVGDRSQPQHF
TGTGCCAGCAGCGTAGGGGACAGAAGTCAGCCCCAGCATTTT
>TRBJ2-3|NA|NA|TRBV19
CASSLGATDTQYF
TGTGCCAGTAGTCTCGGGGCCACAGATACGCAGTATTTT
>TRBJ2-7|NA|NA|TRBV24-1
CATSDVRQFAYEQYF
TGTGCCACCAGTGATGTTAGGCAGTTTGCCTACGAGCAGTACTTC
>TRBJ2-4|NA|NA|TRBV7-2
CASSVSLAKNIQYF
TGTGCCAGCAGCGTCTCCCTAGCCAAAAACATTCAGTACTTC
>TRBJ1-1|NA|NA|TRBV10-3
CAISQERLGLGTEAFF
TGTGCCATCAGCCAAGAGAGATTGGGGCTGGGCACTGAAGCTTTCTTT
>TRBJ1-2|NA|TRBD1|TRBV19
CAVRDDRGPTGCYTF
TGTGCCGTCCGGGACGACAGGGGCCCAACGGGTTGCTACACCTTC